The 19 T cell receptor beta chains presented below share a single source sample, sequenced in a study of T cells in Graves' hyperthyroidism and ophthalmopathy. Authors of the study amplified TCR beta CDR3 regions from RNA transcripts. First-round RT-PCR with HTBI primers amplified the TCR CDR3 region. TCRdb re-derived calls from the multiplex PCR reads in MiXCR, one entry per CDR3 protein. The data contain around 600,000 distinct CDR3 sequences, 40% to 55% of them singletons. The sequencing sample was made of peripheral blood or thyroid tissue (not recorded which). Receptors originate from an adult man with Graves' disease, either hyperthyroidism or ophthalmopathy (not recorded which).

The chain joins TRBV10-3 to TRBJ2-5, with D unclear. With the DNA end fitting TRBJ2-7 better, the J assignment may be wrong. Germline CDR1 reads ENHRY; CDR2 reads SYGVKD. The CDR3 loop spans 13 amino acids. Here the CDR3 DNA reads TGTGCCATCAGTTATTTCAGGCTGAGCGAGCAGTACTTC. This gives the protein CAISYFRLSEQYF.

In its sample, this clonotype was seen many times. This sequence joins TRBV10-3 and TRBJ1-4; 9 positions agree with TRBD1. Germline V gives CDR1 ENHRY, CDR2 SYGVKD. The CDR3 runs to 17 residues. V shed 11 bases, J shed 2 bases, and the junction held 15 bases outside the gene matches. CDR3 sequence: CAVSGTGMTATNEKLFF. The DNA of the CDR3 is TGTGCCGTTTCCGGGACAGGGATGACTGCGACTAATGAAAAACTGTTTTTT.

The chain combines TRBV7-8 with TRBJ1-3, with D possibly being TRBD1 (6 bases). V was clipped by 2 bases and J by 0 bases, with 11 bases between them. The CDR3 length is 16 residues. Per germline, CDR1 SGHVS and CDR2 FQNEAQ. CDR3 sequence (DNA): TGTGCCAGCAGCTTATGGGACATCCGCTCTGGAAACACCATATATTTT. This encodes CASSLWDIRSGNTIYF.

This clonotype was observed a handful of times. In DNA, the CDR3 is TGTGCCAGCAGCTTAGACAGGTATAGCAATCAGCCCCAGCATTTT. This gives the protein CASSLDRYSNQPQHF. The chain uses TRBV7-8 and TRBJ1-5; D is possibly TRBD1 (5 bases). This CDR3 comprises 15 residues. CDR1 and CDR2 from the germline V gene are SGHVS and FQNEAQ. V was shortened by 1 base and J by 0 bases, with 7 bases between the two germline ends.

This clonotype was detected a few times. This chain connects TRBV20-1 to TRBJ2-2, with TRBD2 identical over 10 bases. Trimming at V came to 5 bases and at J to 7 bases, leaving 10 bases not matched to a gene. This CDR3 region has 15 residues. The germline CDR1 and CDR2 sequences are DFQATT and SNEGSKA (reference sequence). DNA of the CDR3: TGCAGTGCTCCGAGCGGGGGGGCCCTTAGCGGGGAGCTGTTTTTT. Translation gives CSAPSGGALSGELFF.

This clonotype was counted only a few times. The gene calls are TRBV24-1 and TRBJ2-2; 12 bases map to TRBD2. Trimming at V came to 9 bases and at J to 4 bases, leaving 2 bases not matched to a gene. Germline CDR1 is KGHDR and CDR2 is SFDVKD. The CDR3 is 14 amino acids. The DNA of the CDR3 is TGTGCCACCCCGGGACTAGCGGGCACCGGGGAGCTGTTTTTT. It yields the protein CATPGLAGTGELFF.

The V call is TRBV24-1, the J call TRBJ1-1; D perhaps matches TRBD1 (6 bases). The CDR3 contains 14 residues. In germline, CDR1 is KGHDR, CDR2 SFDVKD. The V and J ends lost 3 bases and 0 bases respectively, with 7 bases between them. CDR3 sequence (DNA): TGTGCCACCAGTGATCACAGGGTGAACACTGAAGCTTTCTTT. Encoded protein: CATSDHRVNTEAFF.

This chain links TRBV25-1 with TRBJ1-1; D is possibly TRBD1 (5 bases). Between the trimmed V and J ends, which lost 4 bases and 3 bases, there was a span of 12 bases. This CDR3 contains 14 residues. The germline gives CDR1 MGHDK, CDR2 SYGVNS. CDR3 loop: CASSALQGDTEAFF. In DNA form, the CDR3 reads TGTGCCAGCAGTGCTCTTCAGGGAGACACTGAAGCTTTCTTT. The complete variable domain, with remaining parts taken from reference TRBV25-1 and TRBJ1-1, reads EADIYQTPRYLVIGTGKKITLECSQTMGHDKMYWYQQDPGMELHLIHYSYGVNSTEKGDLSSESTVSRIRTEHFPLTLESARPSHTSQYLCASSALQGDTEAFFGQGTRLTVV.

This clonotype has at least ten counts. The genes are TRBV29-1 and TRBJ1-3; TRBD1 aligns across 8 bases. Germline V CDR1 and CDR2: SQVTM, ANQGSEA. Trimming at V came to 7 bases and at J to 2 bases, leaving 10 bases not matched to a gene. The CDR3 totals 15 residues. The CDR3 reads CSASSLTGAGNTIYF. CDR3 sequence (DNA): TGCAGCGCCTCGTCGTTGACAGGGGCTGGAAACACCATATATTTT.

The chain carries TRBV6-5 and TRBJ2-5; D is uncertain. Trimming shortened V by 2 bases and J by 0 bases, and 16 bases separated the two germline ends. The length of the CDR3 is 17 residues. Germline-derived CDR1 and CDR2 are MNHEY and SVGAGI. The DNA of the CDR3 is TGTGCCAGCAGTTACGAGACCGCCAATTCCGACCAAGAGACCCAGTACTTC. It yields the protein CASSYETANSDQETQYF.

This chain links TRBV7-8 with TRBJ1-1; D unresolved. Trimming removed 4 bases at V and 7 bases at J, with 13 bases between. The CDR3 has 13 amino acids. Germline loops: CDR1 SGHVS, CDR2 FQNEAQ. In DNA, the CDR3 is TGTGCCAGCAGCTCAGACGGAAACCGTGAAGCTTTCTTT. It yields the protein CASSSDGNREAFF.

J is TRBJ1-5 and V is TRBV12-3 or TRBV12-4; 9 bases map to TRBD1. This CDR3 comprises 15 residues. V was pared by 4 bases and J by 4 bases, with 5 bases of the junction left unmatched. CDR3 DNA: TGTGCCAGCAGTTCTACAGGGGGCCCAAATCAGCCCCAGCATTTT. Its protein is CASSSTGGPNQPQHF.

The chain has TRBV15 and TRBJ1-2, with a weak D call TRBD1 (6 bases). CDR3 size: 15 residues. V gave up 3 bases and J gave up 7 bases, with 18 bases separating them. CDR1 is LNHNV and CDR2 is YYDKDF in the germline V gene (reference sequence). The CDR3 region is CATSSLASGGAGYTF. CDR3 coding DNA: TGTGCCACCAGCAGCTTGGCGTCGGGGGGCGCTGGCTACACCTTC.

In its sample, this clonotype was seen many times. This rearrangement joins TRBV15 to TRBJ1-6, with 9 bases that match TRBD1. The CDR3 has 15 residues. Germline V gene lookup returns CDR1 LNHNV and CDR2 YYDKDF (reference sequence). J gave up 7 bases and V 3 bases, and 4 bases lay outside the gene matches. CDR3 region: CATSRRTGENSPLHF. For the CDR3, the DNA is TGTGCCACCAGCAGGAGGACAGGGGAAAATTCACCCCTCCACTTT.

This sequence joins TRBV29-1 and TRBJ1-1; possible D gene TRBD1, 6 bases. The germline gives CDR1 SQVTM, CDR2 ANQGSEA. The CDR3 contains 14 residues. The V gene lost 8 bases and the J gene lost 4 bases, with 20 bases spanning the gap. Here the CDR3 DNA reads TGCAGCCAAGATCTAGGGGGGACTGGCACTGAAGCTTTCTTT. Translation gives CSQDLGGTGTEAFF. Complete variable domain (other parts from reference TRBV29-1 and TRBJ1-1): SAVISQKPSRDICQRGTSLTIQCQVDSQVTMMFWYRQQPGQSLTLIATANQGSEATYESGFVIDKFPISRPNLTFSTLTVSNMSPEDSSIYLCSQDLGGTGTEAFFGQGTRLTVV.

The chain combines TRBV2 with TRBJ1-1; D not resolved. The CDR3 length is 13 residues. Germline values: CDR1 SNHLY, CDR2 FYNNEI. V was shortened by 5 bases and J by 4 bases, with 11 bases between the two germline ends. DNA for the CDR3: TGTGCCAGCAGTCAGCAGGTGGCCACTGAAGCTTTCTTT. This gives the protein CASSQQVATEAFF.

At least ten counts were recorded for this clonotype. This chain links TRBV7-8 with TRBJ1-1; D ambiguous. Trimming took off 5 bases at V and 3 bases at J, with 10 bases between the two ends. Germline-derived CDR1 and CDR2 are SGHVS and FQNEAQ. The CDR3 is made up of 13 amino acids. The CDR3 coding sequence is TGTGCCAGCAGCGTCCAGTCCTACACTGAAGCTTTCTTT. It specifies CASSVQSYTEAFF.

This chain uses TRBV10-3 with TRBJ1-2; D not certain. Germline V gives CDR1 ENHRY, CDR2 SYGVKD. Trimming took 7 bases from V and 4 from J, leaving 13 bases between them. This CDR3 is built from 13 residues. This CDR3 reads CAINPNPLYGYTF. The CDR3 DNA follows: TGTGCCATCAACCCGAACCCCCTCTATGGCTACACCTTC.

The V gene is TRBV24-1, the J gene TRBJ2-5, with a weak D call TRBD2 (6 bases). The germline V gene encodes CDR1 KGHDR and CDR2 SFDVKD. V lost 3 bases and J lost 5, with 6 bases in between. CDR3 length equals 12 residues. The chain's CDR3 is CATSDGGETQYF. Written as DNA, the CDR3 is TGTGCCACCAGTGATGGAGGGGAGACCCAGTACTTC.